The source of this TCR beta chain is a study of STAT5B mutations in CD4+ large granular lymphocyte leukemia (dated by TCRdb to between 2021 and 2024). Study-wide context: Among the healthy controls, the CDR3 'QG' motif was associated with a particular HLA allele. The study compared the TCRbeta repertoires of patients with CD4+ T-cell large granular lymphocyte leukemia against the TCRbeta repertoires of healthy blood donors. Flow cytometry performed on FACSCanto II or FACSVerse showed that the purified fractions had more than 95% purity among lymphocytes.

As regards this clone: Its target antigen remains unknown. No much larger clone exists at a distance of one base, and base qualities are not known.

The full study reports these points: Enrichment of TRBV06-family usage was observed among the top patient clones (8/27) relative to healthy controls (2/35). Greater clonality appeared to be present in CD4-sorted patient repertoires than in healthy CD4+ repertoires, and the difference was retained after the putative leukemic clones were removed. Main leukemic clonotypes were private to each patient, although roughly 24% of the main leukemic clonotypes were found at low frequency in the non-leukemic repertoires of other patients. Data were not HLA-matched; higher clonality in CD4+ versus CD8+ T-LGLL could reflect the relatively small sample size.

V is cut back by 7 bases and J by 7 bases, with 9 bases in the junction unmatched. The CDR3 runs 14 residues from the cysteine to the phenylalanine. Just CDR3 DNA is preserved here, 42 bases in frame from base 1. In the germline V gene (reference sequence), CDR1 corresponds to LNHDA and CDR2 to SQIVND. TCRbeta rearrangements were sequenced from genomic DNA using the immunoSEQ assay at survey resolution. The paper's processing steps were these. In the TCR sequencing data, the lowest productive clonotype frequency that could be detected was 2.59 x 10-5. Only productive TCRbeta rearrangements, meaning sequences that were complete and in-frame, were kept for the analyses. Simpson clonality, calculated in the immunoSEQ Analyzer version 3.0, was used as the measure of sample clonality. Clones were binned by frequency as very rare, small, medium, large (1-20%) or hyperexpanded (>20%). Generation probabilities were estimated with OLGA 1.2.3, V-gene circos plots were made with VDJtools, specificities were looked up in VDJdb, and CDR3 motifs were identified with GLIPH. Here the immuneACCESS table is served through TCRdb, limited to in-frame sequences with V and J called. Missing clones are a known gap in these copies; in checked studies unresolved V genes cover under half, and the rest lacks a known reason. V and J calls and clone size are as listed in that table; D and trimming were resolved from the DNA. Counted in this sample were under 35,000 clones; around 74% of them appeared once. 0.29% of the sample rests with the top ten.

Buffy coats from 37 blood donors, supplied by the Finnish Red Cross blood service, were used as healthy controls. All TCR-sequenced material derived from peripheral blood: patient blood samples and healthy donor buffy coats. Peripheral blood mononuclear cells were isolated by Ficoll-Hypaque gradient centrifugation. CD4+ cells were purified magnetically from the buffy coats of healthy controls. Genomic DNA was extracted using the Gentra Puregene Cell and Tissue kit, and a Qubit 2.0 fluorometer was used to quantify it. Here the chain combines TRBV19 and TRBJ1-5; the junction holds 8 bases that match TRBD1. Sequenced material: CD4+ T cells from blood buffy coats. The sequence derives from a human donor in good health. The sequenced DNA is TGTGCCAGTATTAAGTCAGGGGGCGTCCAGCCCCAGCATTTT. Its protein reads: CASIKSGGVQPQHF.